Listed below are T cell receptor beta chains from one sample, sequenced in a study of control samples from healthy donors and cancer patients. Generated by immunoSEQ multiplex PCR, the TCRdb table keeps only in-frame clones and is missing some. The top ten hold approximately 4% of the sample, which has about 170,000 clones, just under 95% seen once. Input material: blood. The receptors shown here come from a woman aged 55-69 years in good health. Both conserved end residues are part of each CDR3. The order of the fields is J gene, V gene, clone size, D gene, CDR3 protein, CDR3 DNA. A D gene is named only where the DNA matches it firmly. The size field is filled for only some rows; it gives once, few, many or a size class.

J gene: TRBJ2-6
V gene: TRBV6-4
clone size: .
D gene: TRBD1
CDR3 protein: CASFRDRAVSGANVLTF
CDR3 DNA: TGTGCCAGCTTCCGGGACAGGGCGGTGTCGGGGGCCAACGTCCTGACTTTC

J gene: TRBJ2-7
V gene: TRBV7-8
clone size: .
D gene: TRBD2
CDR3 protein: CASSAGEGTSGGGLSYEQYF
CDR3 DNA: TGTGCCAGCAGCGCCGGAGAAGGGACTAGCGGGGGAGGTTTGAGCTACGAGCAGTACTTC

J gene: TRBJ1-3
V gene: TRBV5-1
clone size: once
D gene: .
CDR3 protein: CASSRTGTASGNTIYF
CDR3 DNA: TGCGCCAGCAGCCGTACAGGGACCGCCTCTGGAAACACCATATATTTT

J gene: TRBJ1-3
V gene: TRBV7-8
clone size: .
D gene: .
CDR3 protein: CASSHRGPPSSSGNTIYF
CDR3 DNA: TGTGCCAGCAGCCACCGCGGACCACCCTCCTCCTCTGGAAACACCATATATTTT

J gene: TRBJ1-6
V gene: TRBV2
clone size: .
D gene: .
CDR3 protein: CASTPRSYNSPLHF
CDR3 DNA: TGTGCCAGCACCCCCCGGTCCTATAATTCACCCCTCCACTTT

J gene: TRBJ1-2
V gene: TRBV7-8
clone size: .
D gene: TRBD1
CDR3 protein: CATGTETNYGYTF
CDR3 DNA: TGTGCCACCGGGACAGAGACTAACTATGGCTACACCTTC

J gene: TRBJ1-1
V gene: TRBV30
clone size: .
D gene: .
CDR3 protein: CAWSVLGQSNTEAFF
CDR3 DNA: TGTGCCTGGAGTGTACTAGGGCAGTCGAACACTGAAGCTTTCTTT

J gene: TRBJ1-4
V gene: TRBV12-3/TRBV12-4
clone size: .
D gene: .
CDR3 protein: CASSFIGAVKLFF
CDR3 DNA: TGTGCCAGCAGTTTTATCGGAGCAGTAAAACTGTTTTTT

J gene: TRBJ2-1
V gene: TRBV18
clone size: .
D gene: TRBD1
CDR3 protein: CASSSLGTGSNEQFF
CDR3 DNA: TGTGCCAGCTCAAGTCTTGGGACAGGGTCGAATGAGCAGTTCTTC

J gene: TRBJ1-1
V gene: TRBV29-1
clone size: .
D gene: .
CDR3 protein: CSVGQVTEAFF
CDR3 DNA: TGCAGCGTGGGGCAGGTCACTGAAGCTTTCTTT

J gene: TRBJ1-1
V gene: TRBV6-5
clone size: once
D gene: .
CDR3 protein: CASSYSGPTLNTEAFF
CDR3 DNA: TGTGCCAGCAGTTACTCTGGACCGACGTTGAACACTGAAGCTTTCTTT

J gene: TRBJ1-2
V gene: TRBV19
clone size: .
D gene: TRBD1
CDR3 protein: CASSTRTGRKNYGYTF
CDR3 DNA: TGTGCCAGTAGTACGAGGACAGGACGGAAGAACTATGGCTACACCTTC

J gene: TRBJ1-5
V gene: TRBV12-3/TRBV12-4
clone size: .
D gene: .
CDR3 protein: CASSLGKQPQHF
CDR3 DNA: TGTGCCAGCAGTTTGGGTAAACAGCCCCAGCATTTT

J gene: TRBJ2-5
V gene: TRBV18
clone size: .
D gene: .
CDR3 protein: CASSPLGRQETQYF
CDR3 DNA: TGTGCCAGCTCACCATTGGGGCGGCAAGAGACCCAGTACTTC